This entry concerns a single T cell receptor beta chain. The data stem from a study of blood T cells in healthy people across ages. The CDR3 runs 16 residues. After removal of 4 bases from V and 13 bases from J, the junction contained 16 bases not matched to a gene. Germline V gene data show CDR1 as SGDLS and CDR2 as YYNGEE. Through a sample-barcoded 5' primer and a J-beta primer mix, a second PCR was run for roughly 6 to 11 cycles. TCRdb reanalysed the 5' RACE reads using MiXCR and keeps one entry per CDR3 protein. This sample has some 790,000 distinct CDR3 sequences, with under 35% found just once. The sample consisted of blood. The rearrangement joins TRBV9 to TRBJ2-4, with TRBD2 matching over 11 bases. This sequence originates from a woman over 75 in good health. CDR3 region: CASSIDPTSGGGEQYF. For the CDR3, the DNA is TGTGCCAGCAGCATAGACCCTACTAGCGGGGGAGGGGAGCAGTACTTC.